A selection of T cell receptor beta chains follows, all from one sample in a study of response to subunit inactivated influenza vaccine. TCRdb independently ran MiXCR on the RT-PCR reads; one entry per CDR3 protein. This table has more than 550,000 distinct CDR3 sequences, 10% to 12% appearing once. The data also belong to a second study, concerning T cells expressing NK-cell markers.

The sequencing here drew on PBMCs from blood, taken on the day of vaccination. All receptors come from a man aged 50-60 years who received an inactivated influenza vaccine. CDR3s include the opening cysteine and the closing phenylalanine or tryptophan. A D gene is named only where the DNA matches it firmly. A clone size is listed for some rows: how often the clone was seen (once, few, many), or a class if it is expanded.

v_gene: TRBV11-1; d_gene: TRBD2; j_gene: TRBJ2-3; abundance: many; CDR3nt: TGTGCCAGCAGCTTACCCCCCCGACTAGCGGGGCGCACAGATACGCAGTATTTT; CDR3aa: CASSLPPRLAGRTDTQYF
v_gene: TRBV12-3/TRBV12-4; d_gene: -; j_gene: TRBJ2-5; abundance: few; CDR3nt: TGTGCCAGCAGCCTAAATGGACAGCTACAAGAGACCCAGTACTTC; CDR3aa: CASSLNGQLQETQYF
v_gene: TRBV12-3/TRBV12-4; d_gene: TRBD2; j_gene: TRBJ2-2; abundance: many; CDR3nt: TGTGCCAGCAGTTTGCGGTCCGGGGGGACCGGGGAGCTGTTTTTT; CDR3aa: CASSLRSGGTGELFF
v_gene: TRBV11-1; d_gene: -; j_gene: TRBJ2-5; abundance: few; CDR3nt: TGTGCCAGCAGAACCGCTGGGACCCAGTACTTC; CDR3aa: CASRTAGTQYF
v_gene: TRBV13; d_gene: TRBD1; j_gene: TRBJ2-1; abundance: -; CDR3nt: TGTGCCAGCAGGCCACAACCGGGACAGGGATATGAGCAGTTCTTC; CDR3aa: CASRPQPGQGYEQFF
v_gene: TRBV12-3/TRBV12-4; d_gene: TRBD2; j_gene: TRBJ2-5; abundance: few; CDR3nt: TGTGCCAGCAGCCTGCTAAGACTAGCGAGCCAAGAGACCCAGTACTTC; CDR3aa: CASSLLRLASQETQYF
v_gene: TRBV12-3/TRBV12-4; d_gene: TRBD2; j_gene: TRBJ2-5; abundance: -; CDR3nt: TGTGCCAGCAGCTCTGGACTAGCGGGAGGTTCTGAGACCCAGTACTTC; CDR3aa: CASSSGLAGGSETQYF
v_gene: TRBV7-2; d_gene: -; j_gene: TRBJ2-3; abundance: once; CDR3nt: TGTGCCAGCAGCTCCGACAGGACCTTCACAGATACGCAGTATTTT; CDR3aa: CASSSDRTFTDTQYF
v_gene: TRBV12-3/TRBV12-4; d_gene: -; j_gene: TRBJ2-7; abundance: few; CDR3nt: TGTGCCAGCAGTTTACGGGTTATCTCACTCGAGCAGTACTTC; CDR3aa: CASSLRVISLEQYF
v_gene: TRBV7-8; d_gene: -; j_gene: TRBJ1-4; abundance: few; CDR3nt: TGTGCCAGCAGCGCCCGGGGGCCGTCGAAGGAACTGTTTTTT; CDR3aa: CASSARGPSKELFF
v_gene: TRBV20-1; d_gene: TRBD1; j_gene: TRBJ2-7; abundance: -; CDR3nt: TGCAGTGCTAGAGATCTGGACAGGCCCTCCTACGAGCAGTACTTC; CDR3aa: CSARDLDRPSYEQYF
v_gene: TRBV15; d_gene: TRBD2; j_gene: TRBJ2-1; abundance: -; CDR3nt: TGTGCCACCAGCAGAGAAGTGGGAGGGAGCAATGAGCAGTTCTTC; CDR3aa: CATSREVGGSNEQFF
v_gene: TRBV15; d_gene: -; j_gene: TRBJ2-1; abundance: few; CDR3nt: TGTGCCACCAGCAGAGAGGGGACCTACAATGAGCAGTTCTTC; CDR3aa: CATSREGTYNEQFF
v_gene: TRBV20-1; d_gene: TRBD2; j_gene: TRBJ2-7; abundance: -; CDR3nt: TGCAGTGCTAGAGATAACAAGCGGGGGCTATACGAGCAGTACTTC; CDR3aa: CSARDNKRGLYEQYF
v_gene: TRBV6-6; d_gene: -; j_gene: TRBJ2-7; abundance: few; CDR3nt: TGTGCCAGCATCGACGGAGCCTACGAGCAGTACTTC; CDR3aa: CASIDGAYEQYF
v_gene: TRBV30; d_gene: -; j_gene: TRBJ2-1; abundance: -; CDR3nt: TGTGCCTGGAGTGACCGATTCGGGGCGAGCTCCTACAATGAGCAGTTCTTC; CDR3aa: CAWSDRFGASSYNEQFF
v_gene: TRBV11-2; d_gene: -; j_gene: TRBJ2-1; abundance: -; CDR3nt: TGTGCCAGCAGCCCCGTACTTGAGCAGTTCTTC; CDR3aa: CASSPVLEQFF
v_gene: TRBV5-6; d_gene: -; j_gene: TRBJ2-6; abundance: few; CDR3nt: TGTGCCAGCAGCTTCGCCGGGACTGGGGCCAACGTCCTGACTTTC; CDR3aa: CASSFAGTGANVLTF
v_gene: TRBV12-3/TRBV12-4; d_gene: TRBD1; j_gene: TRBJ1-5; abundance: few; CDR3nt: TGTGCCAGCAGACCTACAGGGGGTGGCAATCAGCCCCAGCATTTT; CDR3aa: CASRPTGGGNQPQHF
v_gene: TRBV4-3; d_gene: -; j_gene: TRBJ2-3; abundance: many; CDR3nt: TGTGCCAGCAGCCAAGGTTCCAGCACAGATACGCAGTATTTT; CDR3aa: CASSQGSSTDTQYF
v_gene: TRBV20-1; d_gene: TRBD2; j_gene: TRBJ2-1; abundance: few; CDR3nt: TGCAGTGCTAGAGGACTAGCGGGACGCAATGAGCAGTTCTTC; CDR3aa: CSARGLAGRNEQFF
v_gene: TRBV5-1; d_gene: TRBD1; j_gene: TRBJ2-6; abundance: -; CDR3nt: TGCGCCAGCAGCTTGCGCGGACAGGGGAGCGGGGCCAACGTCCTGACTTTC; CDR3aa: CASSLRGQGSGANVLTF
v_gene: TRBV12-3/TRBV12-4; d_gene: -; j_gene: TRBJ2-7; abundance: few; CDR3nt: TGTGCCAGCAGCCCCAAAGCAGGGCCCTACGAGCAGTACTTC; CDR3aa: CASSPKAGPYEQYF
v_gene: TRBV20-1; d_gene: -; j_gene: TRBJ2-7; abundance: many; CDR3nt: TGCAGTGCCTTGGGGTCCGGGCGCAGCTCCTACGAGCAGTACTTC; CDR3aa: CSALGSGRSSYEQYF
v_gene: TRBV11-2; d_gene: -; j_gene: TRBJ2-3; abundance: few; CDR3nt: TGTGCCAGCAGCCTTTGGGCGGGAGATACGCAGTATTTT; CDR3aa: CASSLWAGDTQYF
v_gene: TRBV5-1; d_gene: -; j_gene: TRBJ1-1; abundance: few; CDR3nt: TGCGCCAGCAGCTTTTCGCTGGACGTGAACACTGAAGCTTTCTTT; CDR3aa: CASSFSLDVNTEAFF
v_gene: TRBV7-8; d_gene: -; j_gene: TRBJ1-5; abundance: few; CDR3nt: TGTGCCAGCAGCTTTACCCGGGACGGACTTTCGACCCAGCATTTT; CDR3aa: CASSFTRDGLSTQHF
v_gene: TRBV20-1; d_gene: -; j_gene: TRBJ2-7; abundance: -; CDR3nt: TGCAGTGCCCCCAACCTAAATGTCTATGAGCAGTACTTC; CDR3aa: CSAPNLNVYEQYF
v_gene: TRBV10-3; d_gene: TRBD1; j_gene: TRBJ1-5; abundance: many; CDR3nt: TGTGCCATCGGGAGAGGACAGGCATATCAGCCCCAGCATTTT; CDR3aa: CAIGRGQAYQPQHF
v_gene: TRBV7-2; d_gene: TRBD2; j_gene: TRBJ2-5; abundance: few; CDR3nt: TGTGCCAGCACGCCAGCGGGGGCCCAAGAGACCCAGTACTTC; CDR3aa: CASTPAGAQETQYF
v_gene: TRBV5-1; d_gene: TRBD1; j_gene: TRBJ2-3; abundance: few; CDR3nt: TGCGCCAGCAGCGGCCGGGACAGGGCTTCGGGTACGCAGTATTTT; CDR3aa: CASSGRDRASGTQYF
v_gene: TRBV28; d_gene: TRBD1; j_gene: TRBJ2-2; abundance: few; CDR3nt: TGTGCCAGCAGTTCTGACAGGGTTTTCGGGGAGCTGTTTTTT; CDR3aa: CASSSDRVFGELFF
v_gene: TRBV6-2/TRBV6-3; d_gene: TRBD1; j_gene: TRBJ2-7; abundance: few; CDR3nt: TGTGCCAGCAGTTACTCGATTAGGGACAGGGGGCTCTACGAGCAGTACTTC; CDR3aa: CASSYSIRDRGLYEQYF
v_gene: TRBV27; d_gene: -; j_gene: TRBJ2-1; abundance: -; CDR3nt: TGTGCCAGCAGTTTCGCGGGCTTGGGTAATGAGCAGTTCTTC; CDR3aa: CASSFAGLGNEQFF
v_gene: TRBV20-1; d_gene: TRBD2; j_gene: TRBJ2-7; abundance: -; CDR3nt: TGCAGTGCTAGAGATCATGGACTAGCGGGAGAAAAGGGCTACGAGCAGTACTTC; CDR3aa: CSARDHGLAGEKGYEQYF
v_gene: TRBV5-5; d_gene: TRBD1; j_gene: TRBJ2-5; abundance: few; CDR3nt: TGTGCCAGCAGCTCCGGGACAGGGAGCATAGAGACCCAGTACTTC; CDR3aa: CASSSGTGSIETQYF
v_gene: TRBV6-5; d_gene: -; j_gene: TRBJ2-1; abundance: few; CDR3nt: TGTGCCAGCAGTTACGAATGGGGACGAGCCACTGAGCAGTTCTTC; CDR3aa: CASSYEWGRATEQFF
v_gene: TRBV6-1; d_gene: -; j_gene: TRBJ2-2; abundance: -; CDR3nt: TGTGCCAGCAGTGATTGGGGTTTCGGGGAGCTGTTTTTT; CDR3aa: CASSDWGFGELFF
v_gene: TRBV20-1; d_gene: TRBD1; j_gene: TRBJ2-4; abundance: few; CDR3nt: TGCAGTGCTAGCCAGATCTCTGTCCGGGACAGGGAGAGGATTCAGTACTTC; CDR3aa: CSASQISVRDRERIQYF
v_gene: TRBV5-1; d_gene: TRBD1; j_gene: TRBJ1-2; abundance: few; CDR3nt: TGCGCCAGCAGCTGGGGGGGGACAGTTACTGCTGGCTACACCTTC; CDR3aa: CASSWGGTVTAGYTF
v_gene: TRBV24-1; d_gene: TRBD1; j_gene: TRBJ2-3; abundance: few; CDR3nt: TGTGCCACCAGTGGCCGGGGACAGGGCTACTCCGATACGCAGTATTTT; CDR3aa: CATSGRGQGYSDTQYF
v_gene: TRBV19; d_gene: TRBD1; j_gene: TRBJ2-2; abundance: few; CDR3nt: TGTGCCAGTAAACTGACAGGGGGGTCGACCGGGGAGCTGTTTTTT; CDR3aa: CASKLTGGSTGELFF
v_gene: TRBV25-1; d_gene: TRBD1; j_gene: TRBJ1-6; abundance: many; CDR3nt: TGTGCCAGCAGTAAGACAGGGCGGGGTTCACCCCTCCACTTT; CDR3aa: CASSKTGRGSPLHF
v_gene: TRBV5-1; d_gene: TRBD2; j_gene: TRBJ2-4; abundance: -; CDR3nt: TGCGCCAGCAGCGTAGCGGGAGGGCAAAGGACCAAAAACATTCAGTACTTC; CDR3aa: CASSVAGGQRTKNIQYF
v_gene: TRBV15; d_gene: -; j_gene: TRBJ1-5; abundance: -; CDR3nt: TGTGCCACCAGCAGAGATCCGGACGGGGGTCAGCCCCAGCATTTT; CDR3aa: CATSRDPDGGQPQHF
v_gene: TRBV20-1; d_gene: -; j_gene: TRBJ1-5; abundance: -; CDR3nt: TGCAGTGCTAGAGAGGGCGGGCACAATCAGCCCCAGCATTTT; CDR3aa: CSAREGGHNQPQHF
v_gene: TRBV20-1; d_gene: -; j_gene: TRBJ2-7; abundance: -; CDR3nt: TGCAGTGCCCCCCGACACGCACCCCCGAACTACGAGCAGTACTTC; CDR3aa: CSAPRHAPPNYEQYF
v_gene: TRBV20-1; d_gene: -; j_gene: TRBJ2-1; abundance: -; CDR3nt: TGCAGTGCCCAGGACGGAAACGAGCAGTTCTTC; CDR3aa: CSAQDGNEQFF
v_gene: TRBV7-9; d_gene: -; j_gene: TRBJ1-4; abundance: -; CDR3nt: TGTGCCAGCAGCTTAGGGCCATCAACTAATGAAAAACTGTTTTTT; CDR3aa: CASSLGPSTNEKLFF